This section outlines one T cell receptor (beta chain) sequence together with its context. Germline CDR1 and CDR2: SGHNT and YYREEE (reference sequence). The CDR3 totals 15 residues. Trimming cost V 0 bases and J 3 bases; bases outside gene matches: 4. Only in-frame clones appear in the TCRdb table, and some are missing; sequencing was by immunoSEQ multiplex PCR. The repertoire consists of 45,000 or so clones, with around 80% occurring once and the leading ten covering about 39%. This record belongs to a study of PD-1 blockade in classical Hodgkin lymphoma. Time point denoted: cycle 4 day 1 (C4D1), after 5 to 7 weeks of nivolumab. Each patient relapsed following autologous stem cell transplantation, and prior brentuximab vedotin exposure differed.

The sequence was obtained from a human donor with classical Hodgkin lymphoma. V and J are TRBV5-4 and TRBJ2-7; 9 positions match TRBD2. The sequencing here drew on peripheral blood mononuclear cells (PBMCs), taken before the fourth cycle of nivolumab. The CDR3 nucleotides read TGTGCCAGCAGCTTGGGCGGAGCGGGGGGCTACGAGCAGTACTTC. The encoded protein is CASSLGGAGGYEQYF.